This T cell receptor (beta chain) comes out of a study of T cell repertoires in ileal Crohn's disease. Study-level information: At surgery, 30% to 40% of patients smoked, with median disease duration about eight years.

A note on this clone: The antigen remains unidentified.

General study points: All patients with clonality above 26.8% had endoscopic recurrence. Sorted CD8 T cells held more high-frequency clones than CD4.

The assay was immunoSEQ multiplex PCR, and TCRdb's table has in-frame clones only and misses some. The profile shows fewer than 20,000 clones, around nine tenths of them singletons. Germline CDR1 reads SGHTA; CDR2 reads FQGTGA. This CDR3 has 14 residues. The V gene end was trimmed by 2 bases and the J gene end by 4 bases; junction bases not matched to a gene: 2. Sample: ileal tissue. This receptor was taken from an adult with Crohn's disease. The chain recombines TRBV7-3 with TRBJ1-5, with 7 bases fitting TRBD1. In DNA form, the CDR3 reads TGTGCCAGCAGCTTACAGGGGGGAAATCAGCCCCAGCATTTT. Its protein is CASSLQGGNQPQHF.